Sequencing of this T cell receptor beta chain was carried out in a study of cytomegalovirus exposure and HLA in healthy donors. Study-level results: Most CMV-associated TCR beta chains appeared HLA-restricted in a later analysis.

A remark on this clone: The antigen is unknown.

Germline CDR1 is MNHEY and CDR2 is SVGAGI. The CDR3 consists of 14 residues. The junction had 10 bases not matched to a gene; V was cut back by 5 bases and J by 8 bases. Amplification used 60 Vbeta primers and 13 Jbeta primers. Sequencing used immunoSEQ multiplex PCR; TCRdb keeps in-frame clones, though not all of them. The table records more than 95,000 clones, 74% of them present only once. Sequencing was performed on PBMCs. The receptor was isolated from a woman aged 50 to 60 in good health and CMV-seropositive. The chain recombines TRBV6-5 with TRBJ1-2, with 8 bases identical to TRBD1. CDR3 nucleotides: TGTGCCAGCAGTGGCCAGGACAGGGTGGGGGGCTACACCTTC. It encodes CASSGQDRVGGYTF.